The rows below give T cell receptor beta chains drawn from one sample of a study of T cell repertoires in aging, cancer and after chemotherapy. TCRdb re-called the multiplex PCR reads with MiXCR, one entry per CDR3 protein. This table has under 4,000 distinct CDR3 sequences, approximately 24% appearing once. Sequencing input: blood. These receptor sequences come from a human donor with a solid tumor. Both conserved end residues are part of each CDR3. Each record gives: D gene, clone size, J gene, V gene, CDR3 DNA, CDR3 protein. D genes are given only for firm matches. Clone size appears in some rows only: once, few, many, or a class for an expanded clone.

>.|large|TRBJ1-1|TRBV6-2/TRBV6-3
TGTGCCAGCAGTTACATGGCGAACACTGAAGCTTTCTTT
CASSYMANTEAFF
>TRBD1|medium-sized|TRBJ2-2|TRBV7-2
TGTGCCAGCAGTCGACGGGGACAGGGGAACACCGGGGAGCTGTTTTTT
CASSRRGQGNTGELFF
>.|medium-sized|TRBJ2-7|TRBV6-5
TGTGCCAGCAGTTACTCAAAGGGGGGGGCCGGTTTCCCCTACGAGCAGTACTTC
CASSYSKGGAGFPYEQYF
>.|medium-sized|TRBJ2-3|TRBV6-2/TRBV6-3
TGTGCCAGCACTGCGGCCGCGGGTCCGGGGACGCAGTATTTT
CASTAAAGPGTQYF
>.|few|TRBJ2-1|TRBV11-2
TGTGCCAGCAGCTTTACAGGCCGGTGGTTCTTC
CASSFTGRWFF
>.|medium-sized|TRBJ2-7|TRBV27
TGTGCCAGCAGTTTTAGGCAGACAGGCACCTACGAGCAGTACTTC
CASSFRQTGTYEQYF
>TRBD1|few|TRBJ1-3|TRBV7-2
TGTGCCAGCACCGCCCAGACAGGGTTCGGAAACACCATATATTTT
CASTAQTGFGNTIYF
>.|.|TRBJ2-5|TRBV7-9
TGTGCCAGCAGCTTAATGGGCAACCAAGAGACCCAGTACTTC
CASSLMGNQETQYF
>TRBD1|large|TRBJ2-1|TRBV29-1
TGCAGCGTTTTCACAGGACAGGGTTCTTCAGCCTTC
CSVFTGQGSSAF
>TRBD1|few|TRBJ1-5|TRBV6-2/TRBV6-3
TGTGCCAGCAGTGGGAGCAGGGGGGGGAGCAATCAGCCCCAGCATTTT
CASSGSRGGSNQPQHF
>.|medium-sized|TRBJ1-2|TRBV6-5
TGTGCCAGCAGTTCGGGGTTTGGGGGTATCGGCTACACCTTC
CASSSGFGGIGYTF
>.|.|TRBJ1-2|TRBV20-1
TGCAGTGCTAGCGAAACTTTGGGTACCTTC
CSASETLGTF
>TRBD1|few|TRBJ1-2|TRBV5-1
TGCGCCAGCAGCGAACAGGGGGGGCACATCTATGGCTACACCTTC
CASSEQGGHIYGYTF
>TRBD1|medium-sized|TRBJ2-7|TRBV4-2
TGTGCCAGCAGCCAAGATGGGACAGGGGGCTTCTACGAGCAGTACTTC
CASSQDGTGGFYEQYF
>TRBD1|medium-sized|TRBJ2-4|TRBV18
TGTGCCAGCTCACCCTCTCCTTCGGGGCAGGGGGCCCCGAGCAAAAACATTCAGTACTTC
CASSPSPSGQGAPSKNIQYF
>TRBD1|medium-sized|TRBJ2-5|TRBV6-6
TGTGCCAGCAGTTACCCGGGACAGGGGCAAGAGACCCAGTACTTC
CASSYPGQGQETQYF
>.|medium-sized|TRBJ2-7|TRBV27
TGTGCCAGCAGTTTAGACAGATCCTACGAGCAGTACTTC
CASSLDRSYEQYF
>.|medium-sized|TRBJ2-1|TRBV6-6
TGTGCCAGTACCCCCCAGACCTACAATGAGCAGTTCTTC
CASTPQTYNEQFF
>.|few|TRBJ1-2|TRBV20-1
TGCAGTGCTAGAGCAATCAGTCTTAACTATGGCTACACCTTC
CSARAISLNYGYTF
>TRBD2|medium-sized|TRBJ2-1|TRBV7-9
TGTGCCAGCAGTAAGGGACTAGCGGAAGATAACAATGAGCAGTTCTTC
CASSKGLAEDNNEQFF
>TRBD1|.|TRBJ1-4|TRBV20-1
TGCAGTGCTAGGGGACAGACAACAGGGTGGGTTGAAAAACTGTTTTTT
CSARGQTTGWVEKLFF
>TRBD2|.|TRBJ2-2|TRBV19
TGTGCCAGTAGGCTAGCGGGGGGCTTGGACACCGGGGAGCTGTTTTTT
CASRLAGGLDTGELFF
>.|medium-sized|TRBJ1-2|TRBV13
TGTGCCAGCAGCTTAGATGGGGGGGGTAAGGGCTACACCTTC
CASSLDGGGKGYTF
>.|few|TRBJ1-1|TRBV6-1
TGTGCCAGCAGTGAAGCCGGGGGGACACAAGCTTTCTTT
CASSEAGGTQAFF
>.|medium-sized|TRBJ2-2|TRBV6-1
TGTGCCAGCAAACGGACAGCGAACACCGGGGAGCTGTTTTTT
CASKRTANTGELFF
>TRBD1|medium-sized|TRBJ2-6|TRBV4-3
TGCGCCAGCAGCCAAGCAGGGGGCTCTGGGGCCAACGTCCTGACTTTC
CASSQAGGSGANVLTF
>.|medium-sized|TRBJ2-2|TRBV4-3
TGCGCCAGCAGCCGAACCCTCGGGGTAGTCACCGGGGAGCTGTTTTTT
CASSRTLGVVTGELFF
>.|.|TRBJ2-1|TRBV29-1
TGCAGCGTTGGAGGGGCAGGGTCCTACAATGAGCAGTTCTTC
CSVGGAGSYNEQFF
>.|.|TRBJ1-1|TRBV14
TGTGCCAGCAGCCAGACCACAGGGAGTCCAAACACTGAAGCTTTCTTT
CASSQTTGSPNTEAFF
>.|many|TRBJ2-3|TRBV4-3
TGCGCCAGCAGCCAAAAATGGGGGTCAGATACGCAGTATTTT
CASSQKWGSDTQYF
>TRBD2|.|TRBJ2-3|TRBV10-1
TGTGCCAGCAGGGGAGCGGGGGTTTTCACAGATACGCAGTATTTT
CASRGAGVFTDTQYF
>.|medium-sized|TRBJ2-5|TRBV12-3/TRBV12-4
TGTGCCAGCAGCCCCGCTTGGGGGGATCAAGAGACCCAGTACTTC
CASSPAWGDQETQYF
>TRBD1|medium-sized|TRBJ1-2|TRBV6-2/TRBV6-3
TGTGCCAGCAGTGACGGGACAGAGAACTATGGCTACACCTTC
CASSDGTENYGYTF
>.|medium-sized|TRBJ1-2|TRBV18
TGTGCCAGCTCACCACCGGTCAGGGTCTATGGCTACACCTTC
CASSPPVRVYGYTF
>TRBD1|medium-sized|TRBJ2-7|TRBV6-5
TGTGCCAGCAGTCAGACAGGGGCCTTGCGAGAGCAGTACTTC
CASSQTGALREQYF
>.|medium-sized|TRBJ1-1|TRBV6-2/TRBV6-3
TGTGCCAGCAGTTACGGTTGGGGAGGGGCTGAAGCTTTCTTT
CASSYGWGGAEAFF
>.|few|TRBJ1-6|TRBV20-1
TGCAGTGCTAGAGATAAGGGGCTGGCACCCCTCCACTTT
CSARDKGLAPLHF
>TRBD2|.|TRBJ2-5|TRBV4-3
TGCGCCAGCAGCCAGAGCGGGGGGGCATTGGAGGAGACCCAGTACTTC
CASSQSGGALEETQYF
>TRBD1|medium-sized|TRBJ2-1|TRBV19
TGTGCCAGTAGTCCCCGGGACAGGGGATTGAGTGAGCAGTTCTTC
CASSPRDRGLSEQFF
>TRBD2|medium-sized|TRBJ2-1|TRBV6-5
TGTGCCAGCAGTAAGCAAGGGACTAGCGGGCACTACAATGAGCAGTTCTTC
CASSKQGTSGHYNEQFF